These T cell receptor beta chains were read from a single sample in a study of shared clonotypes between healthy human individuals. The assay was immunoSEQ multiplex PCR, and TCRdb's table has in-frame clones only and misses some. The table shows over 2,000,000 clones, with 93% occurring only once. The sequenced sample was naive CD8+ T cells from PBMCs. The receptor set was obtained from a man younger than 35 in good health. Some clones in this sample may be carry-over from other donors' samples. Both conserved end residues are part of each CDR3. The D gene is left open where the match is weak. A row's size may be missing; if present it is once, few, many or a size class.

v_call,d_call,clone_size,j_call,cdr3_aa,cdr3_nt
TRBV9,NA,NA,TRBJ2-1,CASSAASYEQFF,TGTGCCAGCAGCGCAGCCAGCTATGAGCAGTTCTTC
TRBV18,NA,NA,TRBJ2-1,CASSPRPLWEQFF,TGTGCCAGCTCTCCTCGGCCCCTCTGGGAGCAGTTCTTC
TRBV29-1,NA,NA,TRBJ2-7,CSVPGERTGPYEQYF,TGCAGCGTCCCGGGAGAAAGGACGGGTCCCTACGAGCAGTACTTC
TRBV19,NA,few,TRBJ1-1,CASSIGFTEAFF,TGTGCCAGTAGTATAGGGTTCACTGAAGCTTTCTTT
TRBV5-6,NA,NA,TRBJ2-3,CASSLYSTGPDTQYF,TGTGCCAGCAGCTTGTATAGTACAGGGCCAGATACGCAGTATTTT
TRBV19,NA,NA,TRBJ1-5,CASSMWGNQPQHF,TGTGCCAGTAGTATGTGGGGGAATCAGCCCCAGCATTTT
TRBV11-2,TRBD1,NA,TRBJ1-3,CASSPTGISGNTIYF,TGTGCCAGCAGCCCGACAGGGATCTCTGGAAACACCATATATTTT
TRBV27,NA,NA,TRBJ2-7,CASSLWAGRHEQYF,TGTGCCAGCAGTTTATGGGCAGGCCGCCACGAGCAGTACTTC
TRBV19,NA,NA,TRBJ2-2,CASSARSNGELFF,TGTGCCAGTAGCGCACGTTCTAACGGGGAGCTGTTTTTT
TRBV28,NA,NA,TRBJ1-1,CASSLLGENTEAFF,TGTGCCAGCAGTTTATTGGGCGAGAACACTGAAGCTTTCTTT
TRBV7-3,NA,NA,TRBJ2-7,CASSSGGGAQYEQYF,TGTGCCAGCAGCTCCGGGGGCGGGGCCCAGTACGAGCAGTACTTC
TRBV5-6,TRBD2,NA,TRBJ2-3,CASSLGTSGRAVDTQYF,TGTGCCAGCAGCTTAGGGACTAGCGGGAGGGCGGTAGATACGCAGTATTTT
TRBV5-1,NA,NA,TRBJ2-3,CASSHGTFRLTQYF,TGCGCCAGCAGCCATGGGACGTTCCGTCTCACGCAGTATTTT
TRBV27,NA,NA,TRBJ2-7,CASRWVSGFYEQYF,TGTGCCAGCCGCTGGGTTAGCGGCTTTTACGAGCAGTACTTC
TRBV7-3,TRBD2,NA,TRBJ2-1,CASSSLGAGYNEQFF,TGTGCCAGCAGCTCCCTCGGAGCGGGGTACAATGAGCAGTTCTTC
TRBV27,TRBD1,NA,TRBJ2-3,CASSSRGPGTQYF,TGTGCCAGCAGCAGCAGGGGGCCGGGGACGCAGTATTTT
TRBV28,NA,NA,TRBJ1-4,CASSFPGGGATNEKLFF,TGTGCCAGCAGTTTCCCCGGAGGAGGGGCAACTAATGAAAAACTGTTTTTT
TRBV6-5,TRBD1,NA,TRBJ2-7,CASSQDRAGEQYF,TGTGCCAGCAGTCAGGACAGGGCTGGCGAGCAGTACTTC
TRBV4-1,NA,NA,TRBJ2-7,CASSQYSEYSYEQYF,TGCGCCAGCAGCCAGTATAGCGAATACTCCTACGAGCAGTACTTC
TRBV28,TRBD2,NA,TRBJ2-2,CASSLAGGPGELFF,TGTGCCAGCAGTTTAGCGGGAGGGCCCGGGGAGCTGTTTTTT
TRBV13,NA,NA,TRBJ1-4,CASTLRGPNEKLFF,TGTGCCAGCACCCTTCGGGGCCCTAATGAAAAACTGTTTTTT
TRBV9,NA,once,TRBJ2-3,CASGKADTQYF,TGTGCCAGCGGGAAGGCAGATACGCAGTATTTT
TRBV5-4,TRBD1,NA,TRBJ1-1,CASSPGRDSTEAFF,TGTGCCAGCAGTCCCGGGAGGGACAGCACTGAAGCTTTCTTT
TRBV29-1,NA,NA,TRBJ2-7,CSVVDGEYYEQYF,TGCAGCGTTGTAGACGGAGAGTACTACGAGCAGTACTTC
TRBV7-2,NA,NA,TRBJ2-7,CASSLRLAPYEQYF,TGTGCCAGCAGCTTAAGATTAGCGCCCTACGAGCAGTACTTC
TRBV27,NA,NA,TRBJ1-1,CASSLSVGEWNTEAFF,TGTGCCAGCAGTTTATCTGTCGGGGAGTGGAACACTGAAGCTTTCTTT
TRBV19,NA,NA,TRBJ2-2,CATANTGELFF,TGTGCCACCGCGAACACCGGGGAGCTGTTTTTT
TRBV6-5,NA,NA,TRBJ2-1,CASSAQEGSSEQFF,TGTGCCAGCAGTGCCCAGGAGGGGTCGAGTGAGCAGTTCTTC
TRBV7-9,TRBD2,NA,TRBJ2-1,CASSPGTRGPIPIPFF,TGTGCCAGCAGCCCCGGGACTAGAGGCCCGATTCCAATTCCTTTCTTC